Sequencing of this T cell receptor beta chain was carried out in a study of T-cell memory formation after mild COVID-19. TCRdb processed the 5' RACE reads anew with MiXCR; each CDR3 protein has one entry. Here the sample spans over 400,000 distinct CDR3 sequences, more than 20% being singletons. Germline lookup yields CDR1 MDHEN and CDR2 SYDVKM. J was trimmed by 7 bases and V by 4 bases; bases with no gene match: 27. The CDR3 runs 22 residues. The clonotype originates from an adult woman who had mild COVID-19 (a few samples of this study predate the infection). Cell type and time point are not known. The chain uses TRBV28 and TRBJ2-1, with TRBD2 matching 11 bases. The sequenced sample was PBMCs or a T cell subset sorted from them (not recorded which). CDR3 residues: CASSWGLKVEGSGRAGGNEQFF. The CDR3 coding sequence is TGTGCCAGCAGTTGGGGATTAAAGGTGGAGGGTAGCGGGAGGGCCGGGGGTAATGAGCAGTTCTTC.